The source of this T cell receptor (beta chain) is a study of OX40 agonist ivuxolimab in advanced cancers. Overall study context: Partial responses were achieved by three patients, one with hepatocellular carcinoma and two with cutaneous melanoma.

The CDR3 covers 15 residues. Trimming cost V 0 bases and J 10 bases, with 18 bases left between them. Germline V gives CDR1 LGHNA, CDR2 YSLEER. TCRdb's table, derived via immunoSEQ multiplex PCR, lists solely in-frame clones and lacks some. Of fewer than 50,000 clones in the sample, nearly 90% were seen once. The sample was CD4+ or CD8+ T cells sorted from blood, taken in a trial of the OX40 agonist ivuxolimab. The chain is built from TRBV4-3 and TRBJ1-1; D uncertain. The receptor comes from an adult with an advanced solid tumor such as melanoma, head and neck, liver or kidney cancer. The CDR3 nucleotides are TGCGCCAGCAGCCAAGATTTGGTGCGGATGTCAGGAGCTTTCTTT. Protein product: CASSQDLVRMSGAFF.